This T cell receptor beta chain was identified during a study of blood T cell repertoires in COVID-19. Overall study: COVID-19 samples from acute and convalescent phases originated in the United States, Italy and Spain. PBMCs, B-cell-depleted T cells, or T cells provided the cDNA or gDNA that made up the material.

CDR3 length: 14 amino acids. Germline CDR1 is MNHEY and CDR2 is SVGAGI. V trimming: 5 bases; J trimming: 3 bases; junction bases outside the gene matches: 7. In the original processing: Reference gene primer amplification gave estimated nucleated cell counts. The protocol was immunoSEQ multiplex PCR, while the TCRdb copy is restricted to in-frame clones and leaves out a portion. D and trimming were read from the DNA, whereas the V and J calls and clone size are those reported in that table. The table records 95,000 to 150,000 clones, roughly three quarters of them present only once. The sequenced sample consisted of peripheral blood. This sequence originates from a woman older than 75 with acute or convalescent COVID-19. The chain joins TRBV6-5 to TRBJ2-7, with 7 bases aligning to TRBD1. The CDR3 region is CASSTPGTVYEQYF. CDR3 in DNA: TGTGCCAGCAGTACCCCCGGGACAGTCTACGAGCAGTACTTC.